What follows is one T cell receptor (beta chain) and its context. This clone's antigen is unknown. No clone much larger than this one lies a single base away; base qualities are absent. CDR1 and CDR2 (DFQATT, SNEGSKA) derive from the germline V gene (reference sequence). Trimming takes 5 bases from V and 0 bases from J, and the germline ends sit 11 bases apart. The CDR3, cysteine through phenylalanine, is 13 amino acids long. Only the CDR3 part of the read is kept: 39 bases, read in frame from the first base. Stable Graves' hyperthyroidism was defined as the absence of progression to ophthalmopathy over 18 months of follow-up. Hyperthyroidism patients were newly diagnosed, had a disease duration of under 2 months, and were aged 18 to 65 years. Patients with uncontrolled infections, other autoimmune diseases, pregnancy or lactation were excluded. Diagnoses relied on clinical symptoms, serum thyroxine and TRAb, thyroid ultrasound and orbital computed tomography. PBMCs were isolated from 8 to 10 ml of fresh peripheral blood by Ficoll-Paque density gradient centrifugation. Total RNA was extracted using Trizol reagent, and RNA quality was assessed on an Agilent 2100 Bioanalyzer.

The record originates from a study of T cells in Graves' hyperthyroidism and ophthalmopathy (dated by TCRdb to about 2019). With regard to the full study: Peripheral blood was collected at initial diagnosis, before any treatment. To identify TCR V-J signatures that set the groups apart, the researchers used a discovery cohort of 100 patients, made up of approximately 43 with Graves' ophthalmopathy and 55 to 65 with stable Graves' hyperthyroidism. Whether ophthalmopathy could be predicted prospectively was tested in an independent validation cohort made up of roughly 19 hyperthyroidism patients plus 17 patients who later progressed to ophthalmopathy. The approximately 100 discovery patients were randomly divided into training and test sets at a 7:3 ratio. The study also compared thyroid tissue and blood T-cell repertoires from five or six Graves' hyperthyroidism patients. After blood sampling, hyperthyroidism patients were treated with methimazole at a starting dose of 30 mg daily, and ophthalmopathy patients were treated with high-dose intravenous methylprednisolone. According to the paper, TCR Vbeta CDR3 sequencing was carried out on around 140 peripheral blood samples, which came from approximately 43 ophthalmopathy, around 75 hyperthyroidism and about 17 progressor patients.

The TCR beta CDR3 regions were amplified from the RNA transcripts. The TCR CDR3 was subjected to a first round of RT-PCR using the HTBI primer set and the Qiagen OneStep RT-PCR kit. Libraries were constructed in a second round of multiplex PCR, after which size selection and purification were carried out. Sequencing of the libraries was done on an Illumina HiSeq2000 using paired-end 100 bp reads. Concerning the study's data processing: SOAPnuke was used to process the raw data, throwing out any read that contained adapters or uncalled bases, had a mean Phred below 15, or lacked an exact constant-primer or identifier match. COPE v1.2.5 was used to merge the high-quality paired reads, and each unique nucleotide sequence was defined as a clonotype. MiTCR v1.1 was used to align the clonotypes against IMGT TRBV, TRBD and TRBJ reference segments. Only V-J combinations with frequency above 0.0001, covering 99% to 99.2% of repertoires, were analysed. A TCS score was defined as the ratio of F50 (clonal expansion) to E x V (chaos), with BLOSUM62-based TCRdist applied between CDR3 peptides within each V-J. Welch's t-statistics and random forest reduced fewer than 550 V-J features to roughly 13, which were used in a naive Bayes classifier (R e1071). TCRdb redid the processing of the public reads, applying fastp at Q25 and MiXCR, and retained in-frame beta chains. Rows with one shared CDR3 protein collapse into an entry with the most common genes and DNA. The V and J calls and clone size come from TCRdb's table, not from the authors' own analysis. For this sample there are around 350,000 distinct CDR3 sequences; about a fifth appear just once. Jointly, the top ten make up 3.7% of the sample.

Findings and caveats that apply to the study as a whole: No statistical method was used to set the sample size in advance, and investigators knew the group allocation. Ophthalmopathy was separated from stable hyperthyroidism by a 13 V-J signature model, with over 85% sensitivity and approximately 81% specificity obtained in cross-validation and 80%/75% obtained in testing. In validation, the model predicted progression to ophthalmopathy with just under 71% sensitivity and around 72% specificity, a median of roughly seven months before onset. Most expanded thyroid clonotypes (frequency above 0.001) were also detected in blood, suggesting blood repertoires may reflect thyroid immune responses.

This TCR was sampled from a woman in her late teens or twenties with Graves' hyperthyroidism. The sequenced material came from blood. Recombination linked TRBV20-1 to TRBJ2-7, with the D gene not confidently named. The DNA is TGCAGTGCTCAAGACACCTACTCCTACGAGCAGTACTTC. Its product reads: CSAQDTYSYEQYF.